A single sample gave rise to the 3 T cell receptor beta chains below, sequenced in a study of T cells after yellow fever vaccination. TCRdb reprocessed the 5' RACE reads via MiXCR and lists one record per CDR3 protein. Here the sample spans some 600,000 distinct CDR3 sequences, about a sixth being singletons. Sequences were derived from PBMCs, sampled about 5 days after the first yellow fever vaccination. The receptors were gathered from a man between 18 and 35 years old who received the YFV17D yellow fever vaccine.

The CDR3 DNA sequence: TGTGCCAGCAGCCCACAGGGGGCATGGAACACCATATATTTT. It is translated as CASSPQGAWNTIYF. V usage is TRBV6-2 or TRBV6-3 and J usage is TRBJ1-3, with 9 positions matching TRBD1. The CDR3 extends over 14 amino acids. Trimming took 6 bases from V and 7 from J; bases not matched to a gene: 7. Germline loops: CDR1 MNHEY, CDR2 SVGEGT.

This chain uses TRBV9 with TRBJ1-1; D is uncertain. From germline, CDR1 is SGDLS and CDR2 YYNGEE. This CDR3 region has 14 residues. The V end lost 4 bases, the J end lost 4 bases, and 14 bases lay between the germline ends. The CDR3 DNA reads TGTGCCAGCAGCCCTACTAGAGGGAGCACTGAAGCTTTCTTT. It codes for CASSPTRGSTEAFF.

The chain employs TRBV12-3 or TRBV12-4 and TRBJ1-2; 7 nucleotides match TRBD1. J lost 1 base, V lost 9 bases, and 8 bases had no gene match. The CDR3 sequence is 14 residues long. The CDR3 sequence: CASSRTGFNYGYTF. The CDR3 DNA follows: TGTGCCAGTTCGCGGACAGGCTTTAACTATGGCTACACCTTC.